One and the same sample provided the 18 T cell receptor beta chains below, sequenced in a study of vaccination effects on CD4 cells after COVID-19. Which antigens these TCRs recognize remains unknown. Assay used: immunoSEQ multiplex PCR; TCRdb lists only in-frame clones, some missing. The table lists about 45,000 clones, roughly 72% of them singletons. When about ten days of culture had elapsed, CD4+ T cells were isolated. Each participant was given two doses of one vaccine (BNT162b2 or mRNA-1273). This specimen was CD4+ T cells from PBMCs cultured without peptide, taken after COVID-19 vaccination. The source is a human donor who received a COVID-19 vaccine.

CDR3 sequence reads: CAWNGGVRTFF. The CDR3 DNA follows: TGTGCCTGGAACGGAGGGGTTCGAACTTTCTTT. This chain connects TRBV30 to TRBJ1-1; possibly TRBD1 for D (5 bases). Germline V gives CDR1 GTSNPN, CDR2 SVGIG (reference sequence). The V gene lost 4 bases and the J gene lost 12 bases, with 15 bases spanning the gap. The CDR3 is 11 residues long. The full variable domain, its missing parts supplied by reference TRBV30 and TRBJ1-1, is SQTIHQWPATLVQPVGSPLSLECTVEGTSNPNLYWYRQAAGRGLQLLFYSVGIGQISSEVPQNLSASRPQDRQFILSSKKLLLSDSGFYLCAWNGGVRTFFGQGTRLTVV.

The V gene is TRBV4-1, the J gene TRBJ1-1, with 7 bases aligning to TRBD1. This CDR3 has 16 amino acids. V lost 4 bases and J lost 0; bases outside the gene matches: 8. Germline assignment: CDR1 MGHRA and CDR2 YSYEKL. The CDR3 spells CASSRFGQEMNTEAFF. The CDR3, as DNA: TGCGCCAGCAGCCGATTTGGACAGGAGATGAACACTGAAGCTTTCTTT.

This clone was picked up a small number of times. The CDR3 is CASSERSRGESYEQYF. The CDR3 DNA is TGTGCCAGCAGTGAAAGGTCCCGGGGAGAGTCCTACGAGCAGTACTTC. The chain uses TRBV25-1 and TRBJ2-7; maybe TRBD2 (5 bases). The germline V gene has CDR1 MGHDK and CDR2 SYGVNS. V shed 2 bases and J shed 1 base, with 15 bases lying between them. CDR3 length equals 16 residues.

The rearrangement joins TRBV5-1 to TRBJ2-7; D may match TRBD1 or TRBD2 (5 bases each). This CDR3 contains 16 residues. The germline V gene encodes CDR1 SGHRS and CDR2 YFSETQ. Between the trimmed V and J ends, which lost 3 bases and 5 bases, there was a span of 21 bases. CDR3 bases: TGCGCCAGCAGCTCCGGCCGTGGGGGAAGTTGGAACGAGCAGTACTTC. Translation: CASSSGRGGSWNEQYF.

This sequence joins TRBV4-1 and TRBJ2-2; D perhaps matches TRBD1 (6 bases). Trimming took 0 bases from V and 3 from J, leaving 8 bases between them. Germline CDR1 and CDR2: MGHRA and YSYEKL. CDR3 length: 15 residues. CDR3 loop: CASSQEDSYTGELFF. CDR3 nucleotides: TGCGCCAGCAGCCAAGAGGACAGTTACACCGGGGAGCTGTTTTTT.

This clone was seen a few times. V usage is TRBV9 and J usage is TRBJ1-1; no reliable D call. Germline V lookup: CDR1 SGDLS, CDR2 YYNGEE. The CDR3 contains 14 residues. Trimming took off 0 bases at V and 1 base at J, with 7 bases between the two ends. The CDR3 protein is CASSVGPENTEAFF. In nucleotides, the CDR3 is TGTGCCAGCAGCGTAGGACCGGAGAACACTGAAGCTTTCTTT.

V gene TRBV30 combines with J gene TRBJ1-4, with D unresolved. CDR1 is GTSNPN, CDR2 SVGIG, per germline (reference sequence). CDR3 size: 12 residues. For the CDR3, the DNA is TGTACGCGCCGGGTTTTTTTTGAAAAACTGTTTTTT. Its translation: CTRRVFFEKLFF.

This clone was recorded once. The V and J genes are TRBV11-1 and TRBJ2-7, with 7 bases matching TRBD1. J was trimmed by 3 bases and V by 5 bases; bases with no gene match: 7. CDR1 and CDR2 (germline): SGHAT, FQDESV (reference sequence). The CDR3 spans 14 residues. Here the CDR3 DNA reads TGTGCCAGCAGCCCGCGACAGGGCAGCTACGAGCAGTACTTC. This translates into CASSPRQGSYEQYF.

The chain links TRBV3-1 (or the pseudogene TRBV3-2) to TRBJ2-2, with D possibly being TRBD2 (5 bases). Germline lookup yields CDR1 LGHDT and CDR2 YNNKEL (reference sequence). The CDR3 loop spans 17 amino acids. V lost 0 bases and J 5 bases, leaving 16 bases between the germline ends. The CDR3: CASSQETWGERTGELFF. The CDR3, as DNA: TGTGCCAGCAGCCAAGAGACATGGGGAGAGAGGACCGGGGAGCTGTTTTTT.

CDR3 protein: CASSLDWAGYNEQFF. The CDR3 nucleotides read TGTGCCAGCAGCTTAGACTGGGCAGGATACAATGAGCAGTTCTTC. The chain employs TRBV7-2 and TRBJ2-1; D is ambiguous. CDR1 and CDR2 from the germline V gene are SGHTA and FQGNSA. This CDR3 spans 15 amino acids. V shed 1 base and J shed 4 bases, with 11 bases lying between them.

This clone was picked up one time. The chain uses TRBV5-1 and TRBJ2-1; 10 bases are shared with TRBD1. The germline CDR1 and CDR2 sequences are SGHRS and YFSETQ. The CDR3 covers 16 residues. V trimming: 4 bases; J trimming: 2 bases; junction bases outside the gene matches: 6. CDR3 sequence: CASSPSGTGAYNEQFF. Written as DNA, the CDR3 is TGCGCCAGCAGCCCCTCCGGGACAGGGGCCTACAATGAGCAGTTCTTC.

This clone was seen only once. The chain combines TRBV5-1 with TRBJ2-6; D may be TRBD1 or TRBD2 (5 bases each). Germline lookup yields CDR1 SGHRS and CDR2 YFSETQ. The V and J ends lost 4 bases and 0 bases respectively, with 23 bases between them. CDR3 length: 20 residues. The CDR3: CASSLMRTGRISSGANVLTF. The CDR3 DNA sequence: TGCGCCAGCAGCCTAATGAGGACGGGACGGATAAGCTCTGGGGCCAACGTCCTGACTTTC.

The rearrangement links TRBV25-1 to TRBJ2-3, with 10 bases lining up with TRBD2. The CDR3 runs 15 residues. J lost 6 bases, V lost 5 bases, and 8 bases had no gene match. Looked up from germline, CDR1 is MGHDK and CDR2 is SYGVNS. The CDR3: CASSFGLAGVDTQYF. Here the CDR3 DNA reads TGTGCCAGCAGTTTCGGGCTAGCGGGAGTCGATACGCAGTATTTT.

This clone was counted a few times. CDR3 amino acids: CASTLIGGGDGRTGELFF. In DNA form, the CDR3 reads TGTGCCAGCACTCTTATAGGGGGCGGGGACGGGAGGACCGGGGAGCTGTTTTTT. This sequence joins TRBV2 and TRBJ2-2, with D possibly called TRBD1 or TRBD2 (7 bases each). Trimming left V 7 bases short and J 5 bases short, with 26 bases between. The V gene's germline CDR1 is SNHLY and CDR2 FYNNEI. There are 18 residues in the CDR3.

The CDR3 DNA reads TGTGCCAGCAGTTGGGGTCGGCCAACAACTAATGAAAAACTGTTTTTT. This sequence encodes CASSWGRPTTNEKLFF. This sequence joins TRBV2 and TRBJ1-4; D gene uncertain. Germline assignment: CDR1 SNHLY and CDR2 FYNNEI. The germline V and J ends were trimmed by 5 bases and 0 bases, with 13 bases remaining between them. The CDR3 runs to 16 residues.

This clone was seen once. The chain is built from TRBV9 and TRBJ2-3; TRBD1 matches at 7 bases. V gave up 3 bases and J gave up 3 bases; unmatched junction bases: 4. Germline CDR1 is SGDLS and CDR2 is YYNGEE. The CDR3 is made up of 14 amino acids. CDR3 amino acids: CASSGGTATDTQYF. CDR3 DNA sequence: TGTGCCAGCAGCGGAGGGACAGCGACAGATACGCAGTATTTT.

The sample holds one count of this clone. The J gene is TRBJ2-1, the V gene TRBV5-1, with D perhaps matching TRBD2 (6 bases). Trimming cost V 0 bases and J 7 bases, with 14 bases left between them. Germline V gene data show CDR1 as SGHRS and CDR2 as YFSETQ. This CDR3 is 15 amino acids long. Here the CDR3 DNA reads TGCGCCAGCAGCTTGGCGAACGGGGGTTGGAATGAGCAGTTCTTC. This codes for CASSLANGGWNEQFF.

CDR3 sequence (DNA): TGTGCCAGCAGTTACACAGCAACCTTGCAATCCTACGAGCAGTACTTC. Protein: CASSYTATLQSYEQYF. V is TRBV6-5 and J is TRBJ2-7; the D is unclear. Looked up from germline, CDR1 is MNHEY and CDR2 is SVGAGI. This CDR3 has 16 amino acids. Trimming took off 2 bases at V and 1 base at J, with 15 bases between the two ends.